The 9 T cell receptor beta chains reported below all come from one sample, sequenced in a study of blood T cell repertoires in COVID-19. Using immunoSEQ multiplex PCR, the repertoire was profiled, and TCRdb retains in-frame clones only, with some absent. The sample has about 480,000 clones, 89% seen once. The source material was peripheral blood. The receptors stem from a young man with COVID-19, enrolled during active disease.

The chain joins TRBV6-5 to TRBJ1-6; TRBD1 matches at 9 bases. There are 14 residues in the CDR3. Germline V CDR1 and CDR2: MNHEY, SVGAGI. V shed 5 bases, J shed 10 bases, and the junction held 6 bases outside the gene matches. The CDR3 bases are TGTGCCAGCAGTCGGTACAGGGGGCAGTCACCCCTCCACTTT. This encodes CASSRYRGQSPLHF.

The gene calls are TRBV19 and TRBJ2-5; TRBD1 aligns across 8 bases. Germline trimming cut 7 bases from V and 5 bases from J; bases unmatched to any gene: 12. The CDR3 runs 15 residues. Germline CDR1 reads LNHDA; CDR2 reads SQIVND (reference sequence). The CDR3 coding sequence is TGTGCCAGTACCTTCGGGACAGGCCGACCGGAGACCCAGTACTTC. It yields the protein CASTFGTGRPETQYF.

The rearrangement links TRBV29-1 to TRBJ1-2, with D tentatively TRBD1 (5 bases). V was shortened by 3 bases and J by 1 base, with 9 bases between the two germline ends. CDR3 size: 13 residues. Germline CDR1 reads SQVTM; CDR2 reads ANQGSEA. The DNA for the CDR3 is TGCAGCGTTGATACAGGCCTTAACTATGGCTACACCTTC. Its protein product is CSVDTGLNYGYTF.

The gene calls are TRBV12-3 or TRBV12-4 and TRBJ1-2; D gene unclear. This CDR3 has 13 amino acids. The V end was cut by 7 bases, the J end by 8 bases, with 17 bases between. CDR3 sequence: CASTPHLGEGYTF. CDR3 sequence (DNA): TGTGCCAGCACCCCCCACCTCGGGGAAGGCTACACCTTC.

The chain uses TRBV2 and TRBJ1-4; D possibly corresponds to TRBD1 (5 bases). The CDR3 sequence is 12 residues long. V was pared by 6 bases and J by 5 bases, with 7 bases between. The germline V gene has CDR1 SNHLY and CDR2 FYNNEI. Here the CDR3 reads CASRQENEKLFF. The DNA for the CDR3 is TGTGCCAGCAGACAGGAAAATGAAAAACTGTTTTTT.

CDR3 nucleotide sequence: TGTGCCAGCAGTAAGGACAGGGGGCGCAGGGAGACCCAGTACTTC. Encoded protein: CASSKDRGRRETQYF. The gene calls are TRBV6-5 and TRBJ2-5; TRBD1 matches 11 bases. In germline, CDR1 is MNHEY, CDR2 SVGAGI. J gave up 5 bases and V 5 bases, and 7 bases lay outside the gene matches. The CDR3 has 15 amino acids.

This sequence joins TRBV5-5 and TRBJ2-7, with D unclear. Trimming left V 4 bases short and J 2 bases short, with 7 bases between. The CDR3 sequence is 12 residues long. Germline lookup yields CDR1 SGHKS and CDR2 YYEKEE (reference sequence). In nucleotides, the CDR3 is TGTGCCAGCAGCATTCTACCCTACGAGCAGTACTTC. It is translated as CASSILPYEQYF.

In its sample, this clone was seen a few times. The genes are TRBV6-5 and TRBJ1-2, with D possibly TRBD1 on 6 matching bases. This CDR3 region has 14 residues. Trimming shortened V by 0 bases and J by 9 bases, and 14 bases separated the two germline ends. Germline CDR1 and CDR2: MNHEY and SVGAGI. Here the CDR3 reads CASSYSGRGVSYTF. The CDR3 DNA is TGTGCCAGCAGTTACTCCGGCAGGGGCGTGAGCTACACCTTC.

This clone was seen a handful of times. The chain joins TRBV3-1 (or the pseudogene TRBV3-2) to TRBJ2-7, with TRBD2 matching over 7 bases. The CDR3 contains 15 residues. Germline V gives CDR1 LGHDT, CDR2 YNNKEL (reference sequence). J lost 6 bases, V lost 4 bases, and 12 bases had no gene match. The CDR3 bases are TGTGCCAGCAGCCCTTTGGCGGGAGACAGCTCCGAGCAGTACTTC. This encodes CASSPLAGDSSEQYF.